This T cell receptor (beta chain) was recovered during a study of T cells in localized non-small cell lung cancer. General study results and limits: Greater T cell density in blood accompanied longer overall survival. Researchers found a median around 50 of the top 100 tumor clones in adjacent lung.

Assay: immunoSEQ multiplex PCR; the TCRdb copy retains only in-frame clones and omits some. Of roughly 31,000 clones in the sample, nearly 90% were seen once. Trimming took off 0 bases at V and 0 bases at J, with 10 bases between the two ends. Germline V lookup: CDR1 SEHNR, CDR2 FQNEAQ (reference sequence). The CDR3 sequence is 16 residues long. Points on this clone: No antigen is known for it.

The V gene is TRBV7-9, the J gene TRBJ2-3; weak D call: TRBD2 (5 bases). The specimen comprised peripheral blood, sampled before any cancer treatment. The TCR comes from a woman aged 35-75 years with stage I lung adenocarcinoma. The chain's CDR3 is CASSLAPGVSTDTQYF. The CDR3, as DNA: TGTGCCAGCAGCTTAGCCCCCGGGGTTAGCACAGATACGCAGTATTTT.